The 29 T cell receptor beta chains listed next were all sequenced from one sample in a study of cytotoxic CD8 clonotypes in ibrutinib-treated CLL. Some clones are missing from TCRdb's copy, which holds only in-frame ones; the method was immunoSEQ multiplex PCR. This table holds approximately 330,000 clones, just under 80% found once. The specimen was PBMCs, collected before ibrutinib treatment. The receptors come from a human donor with chronic lymphocytic leukemia.

The chain employs TRBV11-2 and TRBJ2-7, with TRBD2 as a possible D gene (6 bases). There are 15 residues in the CDR3. The germline V and J ends were trimmed by 0 bases and 0 bases, with 9 bases remaining between them. Looked up from germline, CDR1 is SGHAT and CDR2 is FQNNGV. In DNA, the CDR3 is TGTGCCAGCAGCTTAGAGGGGGGACCCTCCTACGAGCAGTACTTC. This codes for CASSLEGGPSYEQYF.

This sequence joins TRBV5-1 and TRBJ2-3; D possibly corresponds to TRBD2 (5 bases). CDR3 length: 13 residues. Trimming removed 0 bases at V and 5 bases at J, with 7 bases between. Germline CDR1 and CDR2: SGHRS and YFSETQ. Written as DNA, the CDR3 is TGCGCCAGCAGCTTGGAGGGAGTAGATACGCAGTATTTT. The encoded protein is CASSLEGVDTQYF. Full variable domain (rest looked up from reference TRBV5-1 and TRBJ2-3): KAGVTQTPRYLIKTRGQQVTLSCSPISGHRSVSWYQQTPGQGLQFLFEYFSETQRNKGNFPGRFSGRQFSNSRSEMNVSTLELGDSALYLCASSLEGVDTQYFGPGTRLTVL.

The CDR3 nucleotides read TGCAGCGTTGCGTTAGGCAGGGGGAACACTGAAGCTTTCTTT. Translated: CSVALGRGNTEAFF. The chain combines TRBV29-1 with TRBJ1-1, with a possible D match to TRBD1 (6 bases). The CDR3 runs 14 residues. Germline V CDR1 and CDR2: SQVTM, ANQGSEA. Trimming took 4 bases from V and 1 from J, leaving 13 bases between them. The full variable domain, its missing parts supplied by reference TRBV29-1 and TRBJ1-1, is SAVISQKPSRDICQRGTSLTIQCQVDSQVTMMFWYRQQPGQSLTLIATANQGSEATYESGFVIDKFPISRPNLTFSTLTVSNMSPEDSSIYLCSVALGRGNTEAFFGQGTRLTVV.

This clone appeared a few times. The J gene is TRBJ1-5, the V gene TRBV2; possible D gene TRBD1, 5 bases. Trimming pared 3 bases from V and 5 bases from J, leaving 11 bases between. The CDR3 contains 14 residues. Germline-derived CDR1 and CDR2 are SNHLY and FYNNEI. The CDR3 sequence is CASSDVGEDQPQHF. The CDR3 coding sequence is TGTGCCAGCAGTGATGTGGGGGAAGATCAGCCCCAGCATTTT.

This clone was observed a few times. The genes are TRBV7-9 and TRBJ2-1; D may be TRBD2 (6 bases). V dropped 5 bases and J dropped 5 bases, with 16 bases sitting between them. This CDR3 region has 15 residues. Germline CDR1 SEHNR, CDR2 FQNEAQ (reference sequence). CDR3 sequence (DNA): TGTGCCAGCAGCCCTCCGGGACTTGTTCACAATGAGCAGTTCTTC. This translates into CASSPPGLVHNEQFF.

This chain uses TRBV4-3 with TRBJ2-2; no clear D gene. Germline V gives CDR1 LGHNA, CDR2 YSLEER. Trimming took 0 bases from V and 7 from J, leaving 9 bases between them. This CDR3 spans 14 amino acids. CDR3 bases: TGCGCCAGCAGCCAAGATTTTGTTGTCGGGGAGCTGTTTTTT. This gives the protein CASSQDFVVGELFF.

The chain has TRBV27 and TRBJ1-2, with 8 bases lining up with TRBD1. J lost 1 base, V lost 6 bases, and 4 bases had no gene match. The CDR3 contains 14 residues. Germline CDR1 is MNHEY and CDR2 is SMNVEV (reference sequence). CDR3 nucleotide sequence: TGTGCCAGCAGGAACAGGGGGAATAACTATGGCTACACCTTC. Encoded protein: CASRNRGNNYGYTF.

The V gene is TRBV4-3, the J gene TRBJ2-2, with 11 bases lining up with TRBD2. The CDR3 is made up of 18 amino acids. V was pared by 3 bases and J by 4 bases, with 10 bases of the junction left unmatched. CDR1 and CDR2 (germline): LGHNA, YSLEER. CDR3 DNA: TGCGCCAGCAGCCAGGAACCTACTAGCGGGAGTATCACCGGGGAGCTGTTTTTT. This encodes CASSQEPTSGSITGELFF.

The table lists this clone with a few counts. This chain uses TRBV25-1 with TRBJ2-7; 11 nucleotides match TRBD2. V shed 6 bases, J shed 4 bases, and the junction held 2 bases outside the gene matches. The CDR3 sequence is 13 residues long. Germline V gene lookup returns CDR1 MGHDK and CDR2 SYGVNS. As DNA, the CDR3 is TGTGCCAGCAGACTAGCGGGGGAGTACGAGCAGTACTTC. The encoded protein is CASRLAGEYEQYF.

This chain connects TRBV14 to TRBJ2-7; TRBD2 matches 11 bases. Losses at the gene ends were 4 bases for V and 4 bases for J; bases not matched to a gene: 15. Germline CDR1 is SGHDN and CDR2 is FVKESK. The CDR3 is 18 amino acids. CDR3: CASSRRLAGPETLYEQYF. The DNA for the CDR3 is TGTGCCAGCAGCCGGCGACTAGCGGGACCAGAAACCCTTTACGAGCAGTACTTC. The whole variable domain, remainder taken from reference TRBV14 and TRBJ2-7, is EAGVTQFPSHSVIEKGQTVTLRCDPISGHDNLYWYRRVMGKEIKFLLHFVKESKQDESGMPNNRFLAERTGGTYSTLKVQPAELEDSGVYFCASSRRLAGPETLYEQYFGPGTRLTVT.

This chain connects TRBV19 to TRBJ1-5; D is undetermined. This CDR3 contains 16 residues. V was pared by 3 bases and J by 4 bases, with 16 bases between. The V gene's germline CDR1 is LNHDA and CDR2 SQIVND (reference sequence). The CDR3 coding sequence is TGTGCCAGTAGTATCCGAGGAGGGTCCATAAATCAGCCCCAGCATTTT. Translation gives CASSIRGGSINQPQHF.

V and J are TRBV7-2 and TRBJ1-2, with 8 nucleotides matching TRBD1. From germline, CDR1 is SGHTA and CDR2 FQGNSA. V was clipped by 5 bases and J by 7 bases; unmatched bases: 6. The CDR3 sequence is 13 residues long. The CDR3 loop is CASSEQGEGGYTF. In nucleotides, the CDR3 is TGTGCCAGCAGCGAACAGGGGGAAGGTGGCTACACCTTC.

V and J are TRBV6-4 and TRBJ1-2; D is perhaps TRBD1 (6 bases). This CDR3 spans 13 amino acids. V was cut by 2 bases and J by 6 bases, with 10 bases left in between. Germline loops: CDR1 MRHNA, CDR2 SNTAGT. This chain's CDR3 is CASSDSGGNGYTF. The CDR3 DNA reads TGTGCCAGCAGTGACAGCGGGGGCAATGGCTACACCTTC.

This clone was recorded only once. The chain couples TRBV5-1 to TRBJ2-3, with 7 positions matching TRBD1. Unmatched junction bases numbered 5, after V lost 4 bases and J lost 9 bases. Germline CDR1 and CDR2: SGHRS and YFSETQ. The CDR3 spans 12 residues. The CDR3 region is CASSTGASTQYF. CDR3 in DNA: TGCGCCAGCAGCACAGGGGCGAGCACGCAGTATTTT.

This chain uses TRBV5-1 with TRBJ2-7; the match to TRBD2 covers 8 bases. The germline gives CDR1 SGHRS, CDR2 YFSETQ. The ends lost 4 bases at V and 6 bases at J; junction bases unmatched: 3. CDR3 length: 12 residues. The CDR3 nucleotides are TGCGCCAGCAGCCTAGCGGGTAGCGAGCAGTACTTC. Protein sequence: CASSLAGSEQYF.

The rearrangement uses TRBV2 and TRBJ2-5; 9 bases fit TRBD1. This CDR3 is built from 13 residues. Germline V gene lookup returns CDR1 SNHLY and CDR2 FYNNEI. With V trimmed by 6 bases and J by 3 bases, 2 bases remained unmatched. The DNA of the CDR3 is TGTGCCAGCAGCCGGGACAGGGAAGAGACCCAGTACTTC. It specifies CASSRDREETQYF.

The J gene is TRBJ2-3, the V gene TRBV30, with D unclear. CDR3 length: 12 amino acids. The V end was cut by 3 bases, the J end by 0 bases, with 4 bases between. The germline V gene has CDR1 GTSNPN and CDR2 SVGIG (reference sequence). CDR3 sequence reads: CAWSGSTDTQYF. CDR3 DNA sequence: TGTGCCTGGAGCGGGAGCACAGATACGCAGTATTTT. Filled out from reference TRBV30 and TRBJ2-3, the complete variable domain reads SQTIHQWPATLVQPVGSPLSLECTVEGTSNPNLYWYRQAAGRGLQLLFYSVGIGQISSEVPQNLSASRPQDRQFILSSKKLLLSDSGFYLCAWSGSTDTQYFGPGTRLTVL.

This clone was seen more than once but under ten times. The V and J genes are TRBV19 and TRBJ1-4; D unresolved. V was pared by 3 bases and J by 5 bases, with 7 bases between. The CDR3 contains 13 residues. CDR1 LNHDA and CDR2 SQIVND come from the germline V gene (reference sequence). The CDR3 sequence: CASSMTPNEKLFF. The CDR3 nucleotides read TGTGCCAGTAGTATGACACCGAATGAAAAACTGTTTTTT.

The rearrangement joins TRBV6-6 to TRBJ1-5, with D hard to call. There are 15 residues in the CDR3. The V end lost 0 bases, the J end lost 0 bases, and 6 bases lay between the germline ends. The germline V gene encodes CDR1 MNHNY and CDR2 SVGAGI (reference sequence). CDR3: CASSYSMISNQPQHF. The CDR3 region has the DNA TGTGCCAGCAGTTACTCGATGATTAGCAATCAGCCCCAGCATTTT.

This clone has more than one count but fewer than ten. The chain carries TRBV9 and TRBJ2-1, with 7 positions matching TRBD2. V gave up 2 bases and J gave up 8 bases; unmatched junction bases: 4. CDR3 length equals 13 residues. Germline lookup yields CDR1 SGDLS and CDR2 YYNGEE. The CDR3 sequence is CASSVDTSDEQFF. DNA for the CDR3: TGTGCCAGCAGCGTCGACACTAGCGATGAGCAGTTCTTC. Based on the CDR3 plus reference TRBV9 and TRBJ2-1, the full variable domain is DSGVTQTPKHLITATGQRVTLRCSPRSGDLSVYWYQQSLDQGLQFLIQYYNGEERAKGNILERFSAQQFPDLHSELNLSSLELGDSALYFCASSVDTSDEQFFGPGTRLTVL.

This chain links TRBV5-1 with TRBJ2-1; 8 bases are a match to TRBD2. The J segment lost 5 bases and the V segment lost 2 bases, leaving 9 bases of the junction unmatched. The CDR3 is made up of 16 amino acids. Germline lookup yields CDR1 SGHRS and CDR2 YFSETQ. For the CDR3, the DNA is TGCGCCAGCAGCTTTGGACGTAGCGGGGTAGACAATGAGCAGTTCTTC. Translating gives CASSFGRSGVDNEQFF.

The gene calls are TRBV4-1 and TRBJ1-3; D remains ambiguous. CDR3 length: 17 amino acids. V shed 0 bases and J shed 0 bases, with 12 bases lying between them. Germline CDR1 MGHRA, CDR2 YSYEKL. CDR3 DNA: TGCGCCAGCAGCCAAGATAGGCTCAGAAACTCTGGAAACACCATATATTTT. Translation gives CASSQDRLRNSGNTIYF.

This chain connects TRBV27 to TRBJ2-7; the D gene is possibly TRBD1 (10 bases). Trimming removed 3 bases from V and 7 bases from J, with 19 bases in between. The CDR3 sequence is 15 residues long. CDR1 and CDR2 (germline): MNHEY, SMNVEV (reference sequence). In DNA, the CDR3 is TGTGCCAGCAGTTTGAGCCTAGCGGGACAGGGGGAGCAGTACTTC. This gives the protein CASSLSLAGQGEQYF.

A few counts support this clone. J is TRBJ2-7 and V is TRBV28; 7 nucleotides align to TRBD2. J lost 6 bases, V lost 10 bases, and 6 bases had no gene match. Germline V gene data show CDR1 as MDHEN and CDR2 as SYDVKM. This CDR3 contains 11 residues. CDR3 in amino acids: CATRWGGEQYF. The DNA of the CDR3 is TGTGCCACCAGGTGGGGGGGCGAGCAGTACTTC.

The chain is built from TRBV7-8 and TRBJ2-7; D unresolved. V dropped 5 bases and J dropped 4 bases, with 9 bases sitting between them. CDR1 is SGHVS, CDR2 FQNEAQ, per germline. The CDR3 length is 12 residues. The CDR3 DNA reads as TGTGCCAGCAGCCCCTTAGGTTACGAGCAGTACTTC. It encodes CASSPLGYEQYF.

This chain uses TRBV9 with TRBJ2-1; D not certain. The CDR3 spans 10 residues. V was clipped by 4 bases and J by 8 bases, with 4 bases between them. CDR1 and CDR2 (germline): SGDLS, YYNGEE. CDR3 nucleotide sequence: TGTGCCAGCAGCATCTATGAGCAGTTCTTC. Translated, it gives CASSIYEQFF.

As regards this clone: Different DNA sequences within this sample yield the same CDR3. The chain couples TRBV5-1 to TRBJ1-1, with 8 bases fitting TRBD1. The CDR3 consists of 15 residues. V was clipped by 4 bases and J by 0 bases; unmatched bases: 5. Germline values: CDR1 SGHRS, CDR2 YFSETQ. Here the CDR3 DNA reads TGCGCCAGCAGCAGCGGACAGGGACTGAACACTGAAGCTTTCTTT. It encodes CASSSGQGLNTEAFF.

The chain combines TRBV29-1 with TRBJ2-1, with 9 bases fitting TRBD2. The CDR3 is 18 amino acids. J lost 9 bases, V lost 3 bases, and 21 bases had no gene match. Germline CDR1 is SQVTM and CDR2 is ANQGSEA. Here the CDR3 DNA reads TGCAGCGTTGAGAGGGCGGGAGGGCCTGGTCTCAAGGCCGGTGAGCAGTTCTTC. Residues: CSVERAGGPGLKAGEQFF.

The gene calls are TRBV6-1 and TRBJ2-7; 10 bases map to TRBD2. The V and J ends lost 7 bases and 0 bases, in that order; junction bases with no gene match: 0. Germline lookup yields CDR1 MNHNS and CDR2 SASEGT. The CDR3 length is 13 residues. DNA for the CDR3: TGTGCCAGCACTAGCGGGAGCTCCTACGAGCAGTACTTC. This encodes CASTSGSSYEQYF.